The 26 T cell receptor beta chains listed next were all sequenced from one sample in a study of spatial heterogeneity in lung cancer. TCRdb re-called the 5' RACE reads with MiXCR, one entry per CDR3 protein. The table includes around 92,000 distinct CDR3 sequences, 10% to 15% detected once. Regarding time point: sample taken at primary tumor resection. Unsorted whole RNA samples from tumor, nontumor lung or frozen PBMC were sequenced. Source: PBMCs, taken at surgery. These receptors were obtained from a male donor with early-stage non-small cell lung cancer.

This clonotype was picked up a small number of times. J is TRBJ2-5 and V is TRBV27, with 12 bases identical to TRBD1. Germline trimming cut 6 bases from V and 5 bases from J; bases unmatched to any gene: 7. The V gene's germline CDR1 is MNHEY and CDR2 SMNVEV (reference sequence). This CDR3 region has 15 residues. The chain's CDR3 is CASSRGTGGAETQYF. The CDR3 region has the DNA TGTGCCAGCAGCCGGGGGACAGGGGGCGCGGAGACCCAGTACTTC.

This clonotype was picked up many times. The chain uses TRBV7-2 and TRBJ2-3; 12 bases map to TRBD2. CDR1 SGHTA and CDR2 FQGNSA come from the germline V gene. The CDR3 spans 18 residues. Trimming removed 4 bases from V and 6 bases from J; junction bases left unmatched: 14. The chain's CDR3 is CASSSRLAGDSGGDTQYF. The CDR3, as DNA: TGTGCCAGCAGCTCCAGACTAGCGGGGGATAGTGGAGGTGATACGCAGTATTTT.

V usage is TRBV7-2 and J usage is TRBJ2-2; TRBD2 matches at 8 bases. The CDR3 loop spans 15 amino acids. Germline CDR1 reads SGHTA; CDR2 reads FQGNSA. V gave up 3 bases and J gave up 4 bases; unmatched junction bases: 4. The CDR3, as DNA: TGTGCCAGCAGCTTGAGCGGGGGACTCACCGGGGAGCTGTTTTTT. Translated, it gives CASSLSGGLTGELFF.

This rearrangement joins TRBV7-9 to TRBJ1-1; D may be TRBD1 (5 bases). Germline lookup yields CDR1 SEHNR and CDR2 FQNEAQ (reference sequence). The ends were cut back, 5 bases at V and 3 bases at J, with 13 bases in the middle. There are 14 residues in the CDR3. The CDR3: CASSHSGTHTEAFF. DNA of the CDR3: TGTGCCAGCAGCCACAGTGGGACCCACACTGAAGCTTTCTTT. The full variable domain, rest sourced from reference TRBV7-9 and TRBJ1-1, is DTGVSQNPRHKITKRGQNVTFRCDPISEHNRLYWYRQTLGQGPEFLTYFQNEAQLEKSRLLSDRFSAERPKGSFSTLEIQRTEQGDSAMYLCASSHSGTHTEAFFGQGTRLTVV.

The sample holds many counts of this clonotype. The chain uses TRBV4-1 and TRBJ2-1; D may be TRBD1 (5 bases). The CDR3 is 16 residues long. V lost 4 bases, J lost 3 bases, and 16 bases lay in between. The germline V gene has CDR1 MGHRA and CDR2 YSYEKL. CDR3 loop: CASSPYKGSNYNEQFF. The CDR3 nucleotides are TGCGCCAGCAGCCCGTACAAGGGGTCTAACTACAATGAGCAGTTCTTC.

This clonotype occurred a few times. J is TRBJ2-2 and V is TRBV5-1; 13 nucleotides align to TRBD2. The V segment lost 4 bases and the J segment 4 bases; nucleotides outside the gene matches: 10. CDR3 size: 18 residues. The germline V gene has CDR1 SGHRS and CDR2 YFSETQ. The CDR3 region is CASSPRTSGGTSTGELFF. For the CDR3, the DNA is TGCGCCAGCAGCCCACGGACTAGCGGGGGCACAAGCACCGGGGAGCTGTTTTTT.

This clonotype turned up a few times. The rearrangement joins TRBV2 to TRBJ2-3; TRBD1 aligns across 8 bases. Per germline, CDR1 SNHLY and CDR2 FYNNEI. This CDR3 is built from 15 residues. V dropped 6 bases and J dropped 0; count of bases not matched to a gene: 5. CDR3 sequence reads: CASRRQGSSTDTQYF. The CDR3 region has the DNA TGTGCCAGCAGGAGACAGGGGTCTAGCACAGATACGCAGTATTTT. Drawing the rest from reference TRBV2 and TRBJ2-3, the complete variable domain is EPEVTQTPSHQVTQMGQEVILRCVPISNHLYFYWYRQILGQKVEFLVSFYNNEISEKSEIFDDQFSVERPDGSNFTLKIRSTKLEDSAMYFCASRRQGSSTDTQYFGPGTRLTVL.

This clonotype has a count of ten or more. CDR3 bases: TGCAGTGCTAGAGTAATTGCAGACAACTACAATGAGCAGTTCTTC. Encoded protein: CSARVIADNYNEQFF. J is TRBJ2-1 and V is TRBV20-1; no clear D gene. The CDR3 totals 15 residues. Trimming took 1 base from V and 3 from J, leaving 13 bases between them. Germline-derived CDR1 and CDR2 are DFQATT and SNEGSKA (reference sequence).

This clonotype was observed at least ten times. The rearrangement links TRBV29-1 to TRBJ2-5, with D possibly being TRBD2 (6 bases). This CDR3 has 14 residues. Germline-derived CDR1 and CDR2 are SQVTM and ANQGSEA. Trimming left V 8 bases short and J 3 bases short, with 19 bases between. CDR3 coding DNA: TGCAGCTCCATTGGAGGGACGGTTGAAGAGACCCAGTACTTC. Translated, it gives CSSIGGTVEETQYF.

The V gene is TRBV5-1, the J gene TRBJ1-2; TRBD1 matches 7 bases. V shed 0 bases and J 1 base; nucleotides not matched to a gene: 3. This CDR3 has 15 residues. Per the germline V gene, CDR1 is SGHRS and CDR2 is YFSETQ. CDR3 coding DNA: TGCGCCAGCAGCTTGGTAGGGGACAGTAACTATGGCTACACCTTC. The encoded protein is CASSLVGDSNYGYTF.

This clonotype was seen a few times. The chain employs TRBV27 and TRBJ2-2, with D possibly being TRBD1 or TRBD2 (5 bases each). This CDR3 comprises 14 residues. The V gene's germline CDR1 is MNHEY and CDR2 SMNVEV (reference sequence). Trimming removed 6 bases at V and 4 bases at J, with 12 bases between. CDR3 sequence: CASRRGRSTGELFF. The DNA of the CDR3 is TGTGCCAGCAGGAGGGGAAGGAGCACCGGGGAGCTGTTTTTT.

This clonotype was counted at least ten times. The chain recombines TRBV3-1 with TRBJ1-1; D uncertain. Trimming took 0 bases from V and 5 from J, leaving 13 bases between them. CDR1 is LGHDT and CDR2 is YNNKEL in the germline V gene (reference sequence). This CDR3 region has 15 residues. CDR3 sequence (DNA): TGTGCCAGCAGCCAAGAGGTGTACTTGGGAACTGAAGCTTTCTTT. It translates to CASSQEVYLGTEAFF.

A few counts support this clonotype. This chain joins TRBV4-1 and TRBJ2-7, with a weak D call TRBD2 (5 bases). The CDR3 is 17 amino acids. V lost 1 base to trimming and J lost 4 bases, with 20 bases between them. From germline, CDR1 is MGHRA and CDR2 YSYEKL. The CDR3 spells CASSQGGAASGFYEQYF. In nucleotides, the CDR3 is TGCGCCAGCAGCCAAGGAGGAGCCGCCAGCGGTTTTTACGAGCAGTACTTC.

The rearrangement uses TRBV4-1 and TRBJ2-2, with D possibly TRBD2 on 5 matching bases. Germline CDR1 is MGHRA and CDR2 is YSYEKL. The ends were cut back, 0 bases at V and 4 bases at J, with 12 bases in the middle. This CDR3 has 16 residues. CDR3 sequence (DNA): TGCGCCAGCAGCCAAGATGTGGGAGACCCCACCGGGGAGCTGTTTTTT. This gives the protein CASSQDVGDPTGELFF.

There are a few counts of this clonotype. The chain is built from TRBV6-6 and TRBJ1-6, with 8 bases lining up with TRBD1. The trim removed 6 bases at V and 7 bases at J, leaving 8 bases unmatched. The germline V gene has CDR1 MNHNY and CDR2 SVGAGI (reference sequence). CDR3 length: 15 residues. The CDR3 spells CASSGQGTRNSPLHF. The CDR3 DNA reads as TGTGCCAGCAGCGGACAGGGAACGCGGAATTCACCCCTCCACTTT.

The chain is built from TRBV29-1 and TRBJ2-5, with 8 bases that match TRBD1. CDR1 SQVTM and CDR2 ANQGSEA come from the germline V gene. The CDR3 loop spans 12 amino acids. J lost 3 bases, V lost 6 bases, and 3 bases had no gene match. In DNA, the CDR3 is TGCAGCGTAAAACAGGGGGAAGAGACCCAGTACTTC. Translated: CSVKQGEETQYF.

This chain uses TRBV7-9 with TRBJ2-7; tentative D call: TRBD2 (5 bases). The CDR3 loop spans 14 amino acids. V was trimmed by 6 bases and J by 0 bases, leaving 12 bases between them. Per germline, CDR1 SEHNR and CDR2 FQNEAQ (reference sequence). The chain's CDR3 is CASRQGRGSYEQYF. The CDR3 coding sequence is TGTGCCAGCAGACAAGGACGGGGCTCCTACGAGCAGTACTTC.

This clonotype has more than one count but fewer than ten. V usage is TRBV6-1 and J usage is TRBJ2-3; D possibly corresponds to TRBD2 (5 bases). V dropped 7 bases and J dropped 1 base, with 15 bases sitting between them. CDR3 length: 15 amino acids. From germline, CDR1 is MNHNS and CDR2 SASEGT. The chain's CDR3 is CASTTGPEGTDTQYF. The CDR3 DNA reads TGTGCCAGCACGACCGGCCCGGAGGGCACAGATACGCAGTATTTT.

The chain uses TRBV20-1 and TRBJ2-1; the D is unclear. The CDR3 runs 14 residues. Trimming removed 5 bases at V and 1 base at J, with 12 bases between. Germline lookup yields CDR1 DFQATT and CDR2 SNEGSKA (reference sequence). CDR3 nucleotide sequence: TGCAGTGCTGAGGACGACGGGTCCTACAATGAGCAGTTCTTC. Protein product: CSAEDDGSYNEQFF.

This clonotype was seen only a few times. This chain connects TRBV12-3 or TRBV12-4 to TRBJ1-3; possible D gene TRBD1, 5 bases. Trimming shortened V by 7 bases and J by 0 bases, and 10 bases separated the two germline ends. The CDR3 covers 14 residues. In DNA form, the CDR3 reads TGTGCCAGCACCGTCGGGGGCTCTGGAAACACCATATATTTT. Its protein product is CASTVGGSGNTIYF.

CDR3 region: CASSQFDRLDEAFF. The CDR3 DNA is TGTGCCAGCAGCCAATTTGACAGACTTGATGAAGCTTTCTTT. The chain recombines TRBV3-1 with TRBJ1-1; D might be TRBD1 (5 bases). The V end was cut by 2 bases, the J end by 7 bases, with 14 bases between. The CDR3 extends over 14 amino acids. The V gene's germline CDR1 is LGHDT and CDR2 YNNKEL (reference sequence).

This clonotype was detected ten times or more. V and J are TRBV28 and TRBJ1-6; no firm D call. This CDR3 is built from 12 residues. Trimming removed 8 bases at V and 8 bases at J, with 10 bases between. The germline V gene has CDR1 MDHEN and CDR2 SYDVKM. CDR3 region: CASEQRYSPLHF. The CDR3 DNA follows: TGTGCCAGCGAACAGCGGTATTCACCCCTCCACTTT.

The chain couples TRBV6-2 or TRBV6-3 to TRBJ2-2; weak D call: TRBD2 (5 bases). Germline CDR1 MNHEY, CDR2 SVGEGT. V dropped 2 bases and J dropped 5 bases, with 12 bases sitting between them. The CDR3 consists of 15 residues. The DNA for the CDR3 is TGTGCCAGCAGTTACATCGGACTCGGTACCGGGGAGCTGTTTTTT. This gives the protein CASSYIGLGTGELFF.

The chain recombines TRBV20-1 with TRBJ1-4; D is uncertain. Germline CDR1 reads DFQATT; CDR2 reads SNEGSKA (reference sequence). The CDR3 runs to 18 residues. Trimming cost V 3 bases and J 7 bases, with 27 bases left between them. The CDR3: CSASSPSRAPNLVEKLFF. Written as DNA, the CDR3 is TGCAGTGCTAGTAGCCCCTCCCGGGCCCCGAACCTAGTTGAAAAACTGTTTTTT.

CDR3 sequence (DNA): TGTGCCAGCAGTGAAATGTCTAGCTTACCCCCCCACAATGAGCAGTTCTTC. Translated, it gives CASSEMSSLPPHNEQFF. V and J are TRBV6-1 and TRBJ2-1; perhaps TRBD2 as D (5 bases). Trimming stripped 2 bases from V and 5 bases from J, with 19 bases between. The CDR3 is made up of 17 amino acids. Germline loops: CDR1 MNHNS, CDR2 SASEGT.

The chain couples TRBV10-3 to TRBJ2-3, with TRBD2 matching over 10 bases. V trimming: 7 bases; J trimming: 5 bases; junction bases outside the gene matches: 9. This CDR3 is 15 amino acids long. From germline, CDR1 is ENHRY and CDR2 SYGVKD. The CDR3 here is CAITSGSSPRDTQYF. For the CDR3, the DNA is TGTGCCATCACTAGCGGGAGTTCCCCCCGAGATACGCAGTATTTT.